The table lists the clone carrying this T cell receptor beta chain with a few counts. The antigen remains unidentified. These data originate in a study of response to subunit inactivated influenza vaccine. The CDR3 has 14 amino acids. The V gene's germline CDR1 is SGHNT and CDR2 YENEEA. Germline trimming cut 5 bases from V and 5 bases from J; bases unmatched to any gene: 6. MiXCR was run by TCRdb on the RT-PCR reads, yielding one entry per CDR3 protein. The top ten clones hold roughly 6.4% of a sample with 650,000 to 800,000 distinct CDR3 sequences, 14% of them seen once. Findings and caveats of the study: Only a handful of new T cells, the authors suggested, are recruited with each seasonal influenza vaccination.

Sequenced material: PBMCs from blood, taken approximately 15 days before vaccination. This sequence originates from a man between 50 and 59 years old who received an inactivated influenza vaccine. The rearrangement joins TRBV11-3 to TRBJ2-3, with TRBD2 matching 8 bases. The CDR3 here is CASSQAGDVDTQYF. The CDR3 nucleotides read TGTGCCAGCAGCCAAGCGGGAGATGTAGATACGCAGTATTTT.